What follows is one TCR beta chain and its context. What it binds is not known. The same CDR3 arises from other DNA sequences in this sample as well. This CDR3 is built from 11 residues. V lost 4 bases and J 4 bases, leaving 2 bases between the germline ends. These data belong to a study of Ad26.COV2.S vaccination and SARS-CoV-2 variants. General study findings and limits: After vaccination, substantial breadth of spike-specific CD8+ and CD4+ responses was reported. Measures of TCR breadth and depth may have fallen short of total T cell responses.

Sequencing used immunoSEQ multiplex PCR; TCRdb keeps in-frame clones, though not all of them. The sample shows around 350,000 clones, roughly 94% of them seen only once. This sequence joins TRBV12-3 or TRBV12-4 and TRBJ2-1; D is undetermined. Here the sequenced sample was peripheral blood, taken after recovery from COVID-19. This TCR derives from a human donor who had recovered from COVID-19. The chain's CDR3 is CASSYYNEQFF. CDR3 sequence (DNA): TGTGCCAGCAGTTATTACAATGAGCAGTTCTTC.